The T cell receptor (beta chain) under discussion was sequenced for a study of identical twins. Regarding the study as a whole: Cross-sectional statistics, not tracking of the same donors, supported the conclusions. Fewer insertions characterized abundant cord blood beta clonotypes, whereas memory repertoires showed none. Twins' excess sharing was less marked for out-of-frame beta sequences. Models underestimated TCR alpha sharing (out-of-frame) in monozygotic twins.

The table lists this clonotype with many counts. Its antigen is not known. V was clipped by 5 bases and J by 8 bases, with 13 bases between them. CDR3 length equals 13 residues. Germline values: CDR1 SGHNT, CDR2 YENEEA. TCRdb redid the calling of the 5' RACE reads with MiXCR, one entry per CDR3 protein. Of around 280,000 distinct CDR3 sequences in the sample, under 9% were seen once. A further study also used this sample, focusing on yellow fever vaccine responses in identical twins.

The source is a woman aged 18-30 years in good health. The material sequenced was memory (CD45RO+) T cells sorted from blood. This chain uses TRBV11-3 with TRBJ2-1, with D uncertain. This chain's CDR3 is CASSPLGPYEQFF. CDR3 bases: TGTGCCAGCAGCCCCCTCGGGCCGTATGAGCAGTTCTTC.